This T cell receptor (beta chain) originates from a study of CD8 T cells in Susac syndrome. In blood CD8+ and CD4+ T cells, TCR beta underwent sequencing. The CD8+ and CD4+ T cells were negatively isolated, with the TEMRA cells enriched by FACS. The RNA input was roughly 0.45 to 1 ug, and it was reverse transcribed with random hexamers. TCRdb re-called the immunoSEQ multiplex PCR reads with MiXCR, one entry per CDR3 protein. The table has about 150,000 distinct CDR3 sequences, about 95% seen once. Germline V gene lookup returns CDR1 SGHTA and CDR2 FQGNSA. The CDR3 covers 15 residues. With 1 base removed from V and 3 bases from J, the gap between germline ends came to 10 bases.

The sequence was obtained from a human donor with multiple sclerosis. Material: CD8+ T cells from PBMCs. The chain uses TRBV7-2 and TRBJ2-1; D may match TRBD1 or TRBD2 (6 bases each). In DNA form, the CDR3 reads TGTGCCAGCAGCTTAGTGGGGGGCGACTACAATGAGCAGTTCTTC. It is translated as CASSLVGGDYNEQFF.